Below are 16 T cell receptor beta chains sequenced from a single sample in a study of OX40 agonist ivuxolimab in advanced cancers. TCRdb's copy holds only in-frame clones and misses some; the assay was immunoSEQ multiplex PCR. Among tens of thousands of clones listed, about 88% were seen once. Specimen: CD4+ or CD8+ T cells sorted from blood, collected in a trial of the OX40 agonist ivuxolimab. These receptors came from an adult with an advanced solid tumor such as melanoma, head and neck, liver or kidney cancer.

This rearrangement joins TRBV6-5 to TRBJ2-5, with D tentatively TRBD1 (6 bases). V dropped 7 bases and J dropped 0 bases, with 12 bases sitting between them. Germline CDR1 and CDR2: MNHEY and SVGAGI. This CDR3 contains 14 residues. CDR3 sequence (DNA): TGTGCCAGCAAGGTGGGGGCAGACCAAGAGACCCAGTACTTC. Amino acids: CASKVGADQETQYF.

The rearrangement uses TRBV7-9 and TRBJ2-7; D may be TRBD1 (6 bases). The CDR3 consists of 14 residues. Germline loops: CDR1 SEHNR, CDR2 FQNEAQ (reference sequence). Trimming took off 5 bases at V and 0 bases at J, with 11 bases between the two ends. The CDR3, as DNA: TGTGCCAGCAGCCCCCGGGACAACTCCTACGAGCAGTACTTC. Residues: CASSPRDNSYEQYF.

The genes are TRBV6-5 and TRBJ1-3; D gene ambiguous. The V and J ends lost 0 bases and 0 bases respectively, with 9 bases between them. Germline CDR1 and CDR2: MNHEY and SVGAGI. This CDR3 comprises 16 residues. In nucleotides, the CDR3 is TGTGCCAGCAGTTACTCAGACACCCTCTCTGGAAACACCATATATTTT. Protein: CASSYSDTLSGNTIYF.

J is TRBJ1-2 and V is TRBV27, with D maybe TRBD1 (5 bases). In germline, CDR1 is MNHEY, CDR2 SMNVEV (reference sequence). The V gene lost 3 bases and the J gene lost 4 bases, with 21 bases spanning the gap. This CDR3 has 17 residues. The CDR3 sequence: CASSFRPDTTGGYGYTF. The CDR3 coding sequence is TGTGCCAGCAGTTTCCGTCCGGACACGACGGGAGGCTATGGCTACACCTTC.

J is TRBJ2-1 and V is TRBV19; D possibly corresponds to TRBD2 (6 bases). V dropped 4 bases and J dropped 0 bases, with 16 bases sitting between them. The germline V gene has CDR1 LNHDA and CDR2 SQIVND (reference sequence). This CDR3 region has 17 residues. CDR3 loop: CASSTIGAGSSYNEQFF. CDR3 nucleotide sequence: TGTGCCAGTAGTACAATAGGAGCGGGCAGCTCCTACAATGAGCAGTTCTTC.

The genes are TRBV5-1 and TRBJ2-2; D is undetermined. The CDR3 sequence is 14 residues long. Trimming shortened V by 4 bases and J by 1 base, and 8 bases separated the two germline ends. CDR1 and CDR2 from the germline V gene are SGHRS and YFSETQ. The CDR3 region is CASSVQQNTGELFF. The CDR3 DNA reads TGCGCCAGCAGCGTCCAGCAGAACACCGGGGAGCTGTTTTTT. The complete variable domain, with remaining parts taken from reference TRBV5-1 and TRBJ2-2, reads KAGVTQTPRYLIKTRGQQVTLSCSPISGHRSVSWYQQTPGQGLQFLFEYFSETQRNKGNFPGRFSGRQFSNSRSEMNVSTLELGDSALYLCASSVQQNTGELFFGEGSRLTVL.

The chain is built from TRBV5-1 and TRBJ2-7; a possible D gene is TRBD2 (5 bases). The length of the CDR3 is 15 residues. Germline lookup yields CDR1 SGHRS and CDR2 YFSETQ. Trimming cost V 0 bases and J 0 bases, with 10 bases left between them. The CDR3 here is CASSLVGSLSYEQYF. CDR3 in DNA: TGCGCCAGCAGCTTGGTTGGGAGTCTCTCCTACGAGCAGTACTTC.

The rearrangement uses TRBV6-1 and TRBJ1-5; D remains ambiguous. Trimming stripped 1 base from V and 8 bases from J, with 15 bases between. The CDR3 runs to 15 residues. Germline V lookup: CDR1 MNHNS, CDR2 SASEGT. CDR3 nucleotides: TGTGCCAGCAGTGAAGGGTCCGGAACGTGGGAGCCCCAGCATTTT. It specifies CASSEGSGTWEPQHF.

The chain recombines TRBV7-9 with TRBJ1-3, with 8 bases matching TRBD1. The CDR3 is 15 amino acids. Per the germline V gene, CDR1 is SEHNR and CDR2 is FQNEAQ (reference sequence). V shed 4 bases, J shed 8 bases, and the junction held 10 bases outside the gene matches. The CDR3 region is CASSSQTGEEYTIYF. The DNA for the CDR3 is TGTGCCAGCAGCTCGCAGACAGGGGAGGAATACACCATATATTTT.

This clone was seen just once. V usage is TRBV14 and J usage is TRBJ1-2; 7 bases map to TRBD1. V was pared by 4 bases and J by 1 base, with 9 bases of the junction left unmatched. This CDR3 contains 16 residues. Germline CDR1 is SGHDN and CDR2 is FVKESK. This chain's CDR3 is CASSPQGGQSNYGYTF. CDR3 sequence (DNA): TGTGCCAGCAGCCCCCAGGGGGGACAGAGTAACTATGGCTACACCTTC. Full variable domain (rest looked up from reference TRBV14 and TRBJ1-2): EAGVTQFPSHSVIEKGQTVTLRCDPISGHDNLYWYRRVMGKEIKFLLHFVKESKQDESGMPNNRFLAERTGGTYSTLKVQPAELEDSGVYFCASSPQGGQSNYGYTFGSGTRLTVV.

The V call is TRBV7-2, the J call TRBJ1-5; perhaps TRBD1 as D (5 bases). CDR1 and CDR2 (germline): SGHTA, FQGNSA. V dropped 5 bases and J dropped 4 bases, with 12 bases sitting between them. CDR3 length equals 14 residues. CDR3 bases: TGTGCCAGCAGCCGAGACAGTTTAAATCAGCCCCAGCATTTT. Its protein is CASSRDSLNQPQHF.

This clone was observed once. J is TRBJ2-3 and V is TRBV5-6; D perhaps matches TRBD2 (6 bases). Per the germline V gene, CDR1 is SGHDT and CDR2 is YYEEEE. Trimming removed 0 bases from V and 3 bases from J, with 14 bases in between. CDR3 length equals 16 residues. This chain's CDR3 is CASSLDFGGWTDTQYF. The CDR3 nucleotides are TGTGCCAGCAGCTTGGATTTCGGGGGTTGGACAGATACGCAGTATTTT.

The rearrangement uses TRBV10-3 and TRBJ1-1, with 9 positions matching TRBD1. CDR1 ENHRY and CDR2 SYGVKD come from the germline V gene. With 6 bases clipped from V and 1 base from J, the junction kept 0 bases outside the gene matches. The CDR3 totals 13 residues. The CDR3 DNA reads TGTGCCATCAGGGGACAGGGGAACACTGAAGCTTTCTTT. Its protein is CAIRGQGNTEAFF.

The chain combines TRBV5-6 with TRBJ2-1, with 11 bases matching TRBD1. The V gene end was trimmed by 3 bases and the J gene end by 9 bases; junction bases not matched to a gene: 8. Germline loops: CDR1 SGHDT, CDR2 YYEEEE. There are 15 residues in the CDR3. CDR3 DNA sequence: TGTGCCAGCAGCTGGGACAGGGGGGGAAAGGGTGAGCAGTTCTTC. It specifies CASSWDRGGKGEQFF.

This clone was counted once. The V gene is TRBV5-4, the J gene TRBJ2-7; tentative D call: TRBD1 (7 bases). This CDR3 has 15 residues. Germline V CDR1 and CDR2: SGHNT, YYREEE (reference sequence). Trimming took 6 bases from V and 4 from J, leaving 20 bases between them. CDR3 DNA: TGTGCCAGCAACACACAGGGGAGGTTGGGGTACGAGCAGTACTTC. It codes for CASNTQGRLGYEQYF.

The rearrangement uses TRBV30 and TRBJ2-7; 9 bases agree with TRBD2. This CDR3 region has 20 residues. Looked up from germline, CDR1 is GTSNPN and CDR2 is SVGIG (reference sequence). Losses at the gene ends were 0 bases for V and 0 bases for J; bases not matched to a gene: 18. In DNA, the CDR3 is TGTGCCTGGAGTGTCAGGAGGGCGGGGGGGCAGGGGTTGAGCTCCTACGAGCAGTACTTC. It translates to CAWSVRRAGGQGLSSYEQYF.